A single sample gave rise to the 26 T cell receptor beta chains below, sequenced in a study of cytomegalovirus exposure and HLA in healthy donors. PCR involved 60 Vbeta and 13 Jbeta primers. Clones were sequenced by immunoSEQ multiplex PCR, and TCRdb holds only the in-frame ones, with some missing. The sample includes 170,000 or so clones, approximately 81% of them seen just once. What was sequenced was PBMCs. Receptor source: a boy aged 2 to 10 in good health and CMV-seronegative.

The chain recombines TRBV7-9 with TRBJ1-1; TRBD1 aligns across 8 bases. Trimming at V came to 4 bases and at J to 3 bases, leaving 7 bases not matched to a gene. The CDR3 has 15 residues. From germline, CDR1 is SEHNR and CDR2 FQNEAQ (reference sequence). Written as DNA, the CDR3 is TGTGCCAGCAGCTGGACGGACAGGGTTGACACTGAAGCTTTCTTT. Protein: CASSWTDRVDTEAFF.

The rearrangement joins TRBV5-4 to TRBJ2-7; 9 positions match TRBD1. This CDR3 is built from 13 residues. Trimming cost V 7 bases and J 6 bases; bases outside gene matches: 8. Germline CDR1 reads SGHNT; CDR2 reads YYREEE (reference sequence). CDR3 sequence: CASQIQGAREQYF. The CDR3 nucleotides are TGTGCCAGCCAAATACAGGGGGCGCGCGAGCAGTACTTC.

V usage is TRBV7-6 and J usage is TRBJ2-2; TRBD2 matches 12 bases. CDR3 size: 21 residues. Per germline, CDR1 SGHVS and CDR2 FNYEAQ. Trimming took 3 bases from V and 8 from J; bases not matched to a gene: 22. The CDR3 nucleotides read TGTGCCAGCAGCTTCGGGGCCGGGACTAGCGGGCGGTGGTCCTTAGGAGGGGAGCTGTTTTTT. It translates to CASSFGAGTSGRWSLGGELFF.

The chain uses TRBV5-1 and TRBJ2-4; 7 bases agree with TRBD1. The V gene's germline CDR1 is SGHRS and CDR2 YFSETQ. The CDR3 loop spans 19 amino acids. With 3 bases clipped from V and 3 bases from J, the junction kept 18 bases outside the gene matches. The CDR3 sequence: CASSYGGGVWQGDKNIQYF. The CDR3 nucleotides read TGCGCCAGCAGCTACGGAGGTGGGGTGTGGCAGGGGGACAAAAACATTCAGTACTTC.

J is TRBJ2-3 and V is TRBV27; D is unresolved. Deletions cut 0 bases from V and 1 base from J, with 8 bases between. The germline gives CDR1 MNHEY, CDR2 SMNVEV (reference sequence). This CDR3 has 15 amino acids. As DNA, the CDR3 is TGTGCCAGCAGTTTATCGGTCTATGGCACAGATACGCAGTATTTT. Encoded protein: CASSLSVYGTDTQYF.

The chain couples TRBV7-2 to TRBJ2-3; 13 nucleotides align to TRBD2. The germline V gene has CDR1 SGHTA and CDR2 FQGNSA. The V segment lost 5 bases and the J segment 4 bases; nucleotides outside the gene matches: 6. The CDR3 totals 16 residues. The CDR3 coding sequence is TGTGCCAGCAGCCGTACTAGCGGGAGGGCTGCAGATACGCAGTATTTT. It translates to CASSRTSGRAADTQYF. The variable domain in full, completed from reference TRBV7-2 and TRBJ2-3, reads GAGVSQSPSNKVTEKGKDVELRCDPISGHTALYWYRQSLGQGLEFLIYFQGNSAPDKSGLPSDRFSAERTGGSVSTLTIQRTQQEDSAVYLCASSRTSGRAADTQYFGPGTRLTVL.

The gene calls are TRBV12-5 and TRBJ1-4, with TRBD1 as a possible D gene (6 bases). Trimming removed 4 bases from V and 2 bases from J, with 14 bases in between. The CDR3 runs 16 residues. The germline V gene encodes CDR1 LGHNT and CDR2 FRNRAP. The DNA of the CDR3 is TGTGCTAGTGGTTACCTACAGGGAACGACTAATGAAAAACTGTTTTTT. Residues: CASGYLQGTTNEKLFF.

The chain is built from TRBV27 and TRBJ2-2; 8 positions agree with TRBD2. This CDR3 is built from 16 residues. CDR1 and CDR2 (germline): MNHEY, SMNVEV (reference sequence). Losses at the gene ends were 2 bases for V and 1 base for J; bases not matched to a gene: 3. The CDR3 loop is CASSLLGGGNTGELFF. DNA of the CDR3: TGTGCCAGCAGTTTACTCGGGGGGGGGAACACCGGGGAGCTGTTTTTT.

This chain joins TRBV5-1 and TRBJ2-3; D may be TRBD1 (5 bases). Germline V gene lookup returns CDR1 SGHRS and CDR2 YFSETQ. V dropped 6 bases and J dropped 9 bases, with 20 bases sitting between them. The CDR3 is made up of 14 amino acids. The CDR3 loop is CASKVGALERTQYF. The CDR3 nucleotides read TGCGCCAGCAAAGTTGGGGCCCTCGAAAGGACGCAGTATTTT.

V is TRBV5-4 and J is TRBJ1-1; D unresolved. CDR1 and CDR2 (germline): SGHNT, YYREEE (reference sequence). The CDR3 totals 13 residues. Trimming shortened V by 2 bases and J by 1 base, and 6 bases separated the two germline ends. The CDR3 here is CASSFTANTEAFF. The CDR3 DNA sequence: TGTGCCAGCAGCTTCACAGCGAACACTGAAGCTTTCTTT.

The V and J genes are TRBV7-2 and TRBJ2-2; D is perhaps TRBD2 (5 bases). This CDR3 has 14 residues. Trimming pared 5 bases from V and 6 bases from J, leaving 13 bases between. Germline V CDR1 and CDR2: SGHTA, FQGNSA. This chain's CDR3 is CASSPSTRSGELFF. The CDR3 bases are TGTGCCAGCAGCCCCTCTACTAGATCCGGGGAGCTGTTTTTT.

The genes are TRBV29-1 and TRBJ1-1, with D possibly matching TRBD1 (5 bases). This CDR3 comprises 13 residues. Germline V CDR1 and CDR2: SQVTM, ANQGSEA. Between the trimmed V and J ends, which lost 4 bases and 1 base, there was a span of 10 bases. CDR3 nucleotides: TGCAGCGTTGGATGGGGGGGGAACACTGAAGCTTTCTTT. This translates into CSVGWGGNTEAFF.

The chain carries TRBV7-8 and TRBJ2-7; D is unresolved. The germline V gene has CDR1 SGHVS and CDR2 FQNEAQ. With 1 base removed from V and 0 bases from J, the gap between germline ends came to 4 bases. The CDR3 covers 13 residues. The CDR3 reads CASSLGHSYEQYF. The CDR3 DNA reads TGTGCCAGCAGCTTAGGACACTCCTACGAGCAGTACTTC. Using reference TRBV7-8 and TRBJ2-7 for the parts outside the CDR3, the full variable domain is GAGVSQSPRYKVAKRGQDVALRCDPISGHVSLFWYQQALGQGPEFLTYFQNEAQLDKSGLPSDRFFAERPEGSVSTLKIQRTQQEDSAVYLCASSLGHSYEQYFGPGTRLTVT.

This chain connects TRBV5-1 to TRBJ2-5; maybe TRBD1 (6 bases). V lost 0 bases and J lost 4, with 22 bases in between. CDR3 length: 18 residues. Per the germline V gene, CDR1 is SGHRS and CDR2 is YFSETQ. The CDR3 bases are TGCGCCAGCAGCTTGGCCGGGGCGCTGAGCGGCAGGGGAGAGACCCAGTACTTC. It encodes CASSLAGALSGRGETQYF.

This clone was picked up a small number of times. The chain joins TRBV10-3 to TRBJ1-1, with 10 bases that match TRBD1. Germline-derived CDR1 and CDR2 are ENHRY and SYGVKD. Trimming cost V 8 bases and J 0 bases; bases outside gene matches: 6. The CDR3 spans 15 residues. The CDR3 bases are TGTGCCATCCTTAGACAGGGGGCGATGAACACTGAAGCTTTCTTT. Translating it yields CAILRQGAMNTEAFF.

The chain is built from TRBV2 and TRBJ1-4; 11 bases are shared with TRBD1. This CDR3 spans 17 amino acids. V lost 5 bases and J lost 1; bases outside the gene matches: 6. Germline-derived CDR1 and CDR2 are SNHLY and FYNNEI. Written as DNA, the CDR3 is TGTGCCAGCAGTACCGGGACAGGGGGGCTAACTAATGAAAAACTGTTTTTT. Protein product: CASSTGTGGLTNEKLFF.

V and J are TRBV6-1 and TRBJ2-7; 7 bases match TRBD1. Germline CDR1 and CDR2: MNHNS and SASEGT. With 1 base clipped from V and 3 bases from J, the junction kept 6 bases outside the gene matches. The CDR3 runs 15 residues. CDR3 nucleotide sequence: TGTGCCAGCAGTGAAGAAGGGGCAGGGGGCTACGAGCAGTACTTC. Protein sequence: CASSEEGAGGYEQYF.

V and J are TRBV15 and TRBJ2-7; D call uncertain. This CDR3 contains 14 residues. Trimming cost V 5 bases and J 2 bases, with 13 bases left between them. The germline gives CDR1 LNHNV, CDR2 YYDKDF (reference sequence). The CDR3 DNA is TGTGCCACCAGCCGACTGGAAATTACCTACGAGCAGTACTTC. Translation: CATSRLEITYEQYF.

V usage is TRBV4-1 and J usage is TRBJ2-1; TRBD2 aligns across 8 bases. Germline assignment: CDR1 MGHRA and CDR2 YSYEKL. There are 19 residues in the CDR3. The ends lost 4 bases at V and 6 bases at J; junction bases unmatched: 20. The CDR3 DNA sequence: TGCGCCAGCAGCCTCCCTGATCCGAGCGGGAGCCCTCGGCGCAATGAGCAGTTCTTC. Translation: CASSLPDPSGSPRRNEQFF.

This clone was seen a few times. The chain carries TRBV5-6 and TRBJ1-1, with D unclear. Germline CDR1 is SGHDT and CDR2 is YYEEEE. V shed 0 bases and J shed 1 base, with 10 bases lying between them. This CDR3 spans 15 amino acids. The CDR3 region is CASSLARRRNTEAFF. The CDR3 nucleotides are TGTGCCAGCAGCTTGGCCAGAAGAAGGAACACTGAAGCTTTCTTT.

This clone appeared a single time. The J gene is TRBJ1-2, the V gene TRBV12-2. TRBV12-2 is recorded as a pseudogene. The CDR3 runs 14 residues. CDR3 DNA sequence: TGTGCAAGTCGCTTAGCGATGAGGGTCGATGGCTACACCTTC. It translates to CASRLAMRVDGYTF.

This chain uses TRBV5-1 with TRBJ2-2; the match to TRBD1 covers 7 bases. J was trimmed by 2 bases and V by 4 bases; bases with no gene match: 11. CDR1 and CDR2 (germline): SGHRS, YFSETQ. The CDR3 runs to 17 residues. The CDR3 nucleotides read TGCGCCAGCAGCATCGGGACAGTTGACTTTAACACCGGGGAGCTGTTTTTT. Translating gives CASSIGTVDFNTGELFF.

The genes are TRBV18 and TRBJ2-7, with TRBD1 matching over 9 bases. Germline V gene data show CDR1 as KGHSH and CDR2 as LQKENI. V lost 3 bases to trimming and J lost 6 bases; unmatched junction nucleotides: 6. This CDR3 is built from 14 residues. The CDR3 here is CASSPSGQGSEQYF. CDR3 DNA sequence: TGTGCCAGCTCACCTTCGGGACAGGGTTCCGAGCAGTACTTC.

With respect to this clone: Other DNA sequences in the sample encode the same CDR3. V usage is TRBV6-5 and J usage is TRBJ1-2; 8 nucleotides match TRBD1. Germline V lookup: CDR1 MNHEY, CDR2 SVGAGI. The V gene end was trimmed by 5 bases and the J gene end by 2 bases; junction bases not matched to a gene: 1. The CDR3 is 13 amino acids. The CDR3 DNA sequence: TGTGCCAGCAGTAGACAGGGGAACTATGGCTACACCTTC. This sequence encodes CASSRQGNYGYTF.

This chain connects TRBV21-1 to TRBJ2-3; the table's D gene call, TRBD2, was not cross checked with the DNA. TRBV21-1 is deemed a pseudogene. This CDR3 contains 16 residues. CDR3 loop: CASRTELAGVTDTQYF. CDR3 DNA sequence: TGTGCCAGCAGGACGGAGCTAGCGGGAGTTACAGATACGCAGTATTTT.

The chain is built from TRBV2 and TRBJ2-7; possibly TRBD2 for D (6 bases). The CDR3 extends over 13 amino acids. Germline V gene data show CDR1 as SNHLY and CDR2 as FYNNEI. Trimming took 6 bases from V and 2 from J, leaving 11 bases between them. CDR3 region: CASRDRLAYEQYF. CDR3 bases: TGTGCCAGCAGAGACCGACTAGCCTACGAGCAGTACTTC.